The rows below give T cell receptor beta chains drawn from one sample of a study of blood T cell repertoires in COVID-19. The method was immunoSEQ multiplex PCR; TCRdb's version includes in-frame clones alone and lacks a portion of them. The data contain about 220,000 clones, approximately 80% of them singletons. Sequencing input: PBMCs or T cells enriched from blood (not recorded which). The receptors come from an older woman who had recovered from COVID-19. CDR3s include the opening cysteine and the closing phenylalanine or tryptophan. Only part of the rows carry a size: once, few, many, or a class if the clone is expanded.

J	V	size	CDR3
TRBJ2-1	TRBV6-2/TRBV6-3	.	CASSYISGGAQQFF
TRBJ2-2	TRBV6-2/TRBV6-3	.	CASSPPGLAGFLVRGELFF
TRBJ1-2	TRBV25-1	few	CASSEGRGGYTF
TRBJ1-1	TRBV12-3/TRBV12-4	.	CASSLSGNTEAFF
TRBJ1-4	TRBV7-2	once	CASSPQGGTNEKLFF
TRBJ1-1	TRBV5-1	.	CASSFEGSTEAFF
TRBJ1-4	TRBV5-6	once	CASSLEVGQGNEKLFF
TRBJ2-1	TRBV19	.	CASWGIAGQGYNEQFF
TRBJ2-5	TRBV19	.	CASSSTGRYRLAGGLETQYF
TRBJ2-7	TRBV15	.	CATSKTSVSYEQYF
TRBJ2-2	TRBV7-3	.	CASSLNLAGGRTGELFF
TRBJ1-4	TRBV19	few	CASTNVGTVEKLFF
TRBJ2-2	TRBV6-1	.	CASSERGRRTGELFF
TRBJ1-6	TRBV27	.	CASGSPGYNSPLHF
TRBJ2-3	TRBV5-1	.	CASSFEASTDTQYF
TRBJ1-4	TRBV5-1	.	CASSFPGDEKLFF
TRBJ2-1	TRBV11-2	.	CASSPRVSSYNEQFF
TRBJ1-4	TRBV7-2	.	CASSLSVREELFF
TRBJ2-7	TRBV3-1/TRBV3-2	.	CASSQGQNYEQYF
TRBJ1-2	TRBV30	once	CAWRTGVSGYTF
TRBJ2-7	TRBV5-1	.	CASRPGQPPYEQYF
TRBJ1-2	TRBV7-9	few	CASSSQDRDNGYTF
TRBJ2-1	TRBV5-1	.	CASSWSGDNDVQFF
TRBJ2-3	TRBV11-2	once	CASSSTGTDTQYF
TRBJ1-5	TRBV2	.	CASSLDRGNQPQHF
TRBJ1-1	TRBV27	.	CASSFWSSRNTEAFF
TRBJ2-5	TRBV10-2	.	CASSESASGETQYF
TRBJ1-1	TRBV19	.	CASSIAAINTEAFF
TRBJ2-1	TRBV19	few	CASSILTSGYNEQFF
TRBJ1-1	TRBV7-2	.	CASSAQKETEAFF
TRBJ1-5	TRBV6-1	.	CASSEQTGFQPQHF
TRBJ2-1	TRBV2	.	CASSGGSFDEQFF
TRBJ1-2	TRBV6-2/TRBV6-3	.	CASSYLLPDSLGPNYGYTF
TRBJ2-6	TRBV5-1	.	CASSLPGTGATGANVLTF
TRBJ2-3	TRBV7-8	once	CASSRDAGRTDTQYF
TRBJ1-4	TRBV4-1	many	CASSLKVEEKLFF
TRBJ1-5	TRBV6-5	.	CASNTRQGQQPQHF
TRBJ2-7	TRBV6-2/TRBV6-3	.	CASSPRTGYEQYF
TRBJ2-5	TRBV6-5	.	CASSPVDRVSETQYF
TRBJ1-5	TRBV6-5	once	CASSLRGAEQPQHF